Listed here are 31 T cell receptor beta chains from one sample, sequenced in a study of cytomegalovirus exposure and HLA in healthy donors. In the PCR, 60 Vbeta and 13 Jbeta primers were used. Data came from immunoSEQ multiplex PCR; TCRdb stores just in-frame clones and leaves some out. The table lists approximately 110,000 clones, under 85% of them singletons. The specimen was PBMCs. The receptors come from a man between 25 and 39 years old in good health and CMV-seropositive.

Here the CDR3 reads CASSGPAGRDTEAFF. In nucleotides, the CDR3 is TGTGCCAGCAGCGGACCCGCAGGCAGGGACACTGAAGCTTTCTTT. The chain joins TRBV25-1 to TRBJ1-1; a possible D gene is TRBD1 (5 bases). This CDR3 comprises 15 residues. CDR1 and CDR2 from the germline V gene are MGHDK and SYGVNS. V gave up 6 bases and J gave up 3 bases, with 17 bases separating them.

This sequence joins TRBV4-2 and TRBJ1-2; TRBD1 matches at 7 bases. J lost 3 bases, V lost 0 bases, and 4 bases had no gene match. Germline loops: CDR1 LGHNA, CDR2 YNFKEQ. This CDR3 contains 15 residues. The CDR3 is CASSQEWRGHYGYTF. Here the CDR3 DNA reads TGTGCCAGCAGCCAAGAGTGGAGGGGGCACTATGGCTACACCTTC.

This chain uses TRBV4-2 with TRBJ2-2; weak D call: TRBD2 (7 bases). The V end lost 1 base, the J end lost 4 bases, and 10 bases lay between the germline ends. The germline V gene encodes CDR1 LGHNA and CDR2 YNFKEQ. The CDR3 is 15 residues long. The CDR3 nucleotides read TGTGCCAGCAGCCAAGGGCGGGGGCTCACCGGGGAGCTGTTTTTT. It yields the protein CASSQGRGLTGELFF.

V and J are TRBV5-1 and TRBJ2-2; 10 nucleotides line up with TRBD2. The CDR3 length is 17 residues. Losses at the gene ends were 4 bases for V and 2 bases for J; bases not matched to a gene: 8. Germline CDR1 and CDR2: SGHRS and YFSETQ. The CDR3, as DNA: TGCGCCAGCAGCCTTTTAGCGGGGGGCATTAACACCGGGGAGCTGTTTTTT. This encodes CASSLLAGGINTGELFF.

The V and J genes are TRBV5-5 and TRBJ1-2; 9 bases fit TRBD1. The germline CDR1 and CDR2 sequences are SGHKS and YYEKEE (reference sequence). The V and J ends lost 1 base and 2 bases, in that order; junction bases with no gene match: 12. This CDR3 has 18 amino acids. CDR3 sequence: CASSLSWGTGRSNYGYTF. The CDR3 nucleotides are TGTGCCAGCAGCTTGAGCTGGGGGACAGGGCGATCGAACTATGGCTACACCTTC.

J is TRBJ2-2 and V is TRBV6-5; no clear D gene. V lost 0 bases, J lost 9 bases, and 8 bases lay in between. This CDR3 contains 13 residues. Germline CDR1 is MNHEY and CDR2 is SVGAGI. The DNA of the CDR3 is TGTGCCAGCAGTTACTCGAGTGGGCGGGAGCTGTTTTTT. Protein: CASSYSSGRELFF.

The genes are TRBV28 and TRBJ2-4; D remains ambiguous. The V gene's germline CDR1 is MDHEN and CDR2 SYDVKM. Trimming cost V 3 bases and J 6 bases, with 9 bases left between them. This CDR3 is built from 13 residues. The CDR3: CASSFKPGNIQYF. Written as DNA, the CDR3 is TGTGCCAGCAGTTTTAAGCCGGGAAACATTCAGTACTTC. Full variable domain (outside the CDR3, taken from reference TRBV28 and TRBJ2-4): DVKVTQSSRYLVKRTGEKVFLECVQDMDHENMFWYRQDPGLGLRLIYFSYDVKMKEKGDIPEGYSVSREKKERFSLILESASTNQTSMYLCASSFKPGNIQYFGAGTRLSVL.

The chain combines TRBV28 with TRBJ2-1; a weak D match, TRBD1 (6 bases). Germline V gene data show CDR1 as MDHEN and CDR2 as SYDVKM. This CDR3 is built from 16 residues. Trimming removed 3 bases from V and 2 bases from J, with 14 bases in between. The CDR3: CASSLVAGVTYNEQFF. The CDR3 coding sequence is TGTGCCAGCAGTTTGGTGGCAGGGGTCACCTACAATGAGCAGTTCTTC.

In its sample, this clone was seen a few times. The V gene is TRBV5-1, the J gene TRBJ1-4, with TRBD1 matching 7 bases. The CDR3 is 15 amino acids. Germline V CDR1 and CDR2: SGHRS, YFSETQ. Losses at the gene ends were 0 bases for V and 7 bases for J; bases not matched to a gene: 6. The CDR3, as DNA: TGCGCCAGCAGCTTGGATACAGGGGATGTTGAAAAACTGTTTTTT. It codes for CASSLDTGDVEKLFF.

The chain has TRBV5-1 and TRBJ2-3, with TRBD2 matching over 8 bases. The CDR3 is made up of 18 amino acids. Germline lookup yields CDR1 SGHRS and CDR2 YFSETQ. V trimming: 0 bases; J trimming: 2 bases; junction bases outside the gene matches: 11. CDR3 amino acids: CASSLASRAGGDTDTQYF. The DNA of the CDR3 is TGCGCCAGCAGCTTGGCCTCCCGGGCGGGGGGTGACACAGATACGCAGTATTTT.

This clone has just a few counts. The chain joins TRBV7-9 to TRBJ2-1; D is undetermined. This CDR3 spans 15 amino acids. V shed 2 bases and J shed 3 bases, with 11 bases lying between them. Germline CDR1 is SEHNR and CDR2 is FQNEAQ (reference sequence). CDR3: CASSLMGSGYNEQFF. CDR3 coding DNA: TGTGCCAGCAGCTTAATGGGCAGTGGCTACAATGAGCAGTTCTTC.

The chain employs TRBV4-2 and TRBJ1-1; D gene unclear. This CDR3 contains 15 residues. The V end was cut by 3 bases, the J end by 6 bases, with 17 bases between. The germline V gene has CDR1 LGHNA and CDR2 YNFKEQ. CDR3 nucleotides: TGTGCCAGCAGCCACGGTTTATCTAGCGGCGCTGAAGCTTTCTTT. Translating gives CASSHGLSSGAEAFF.

As DNA, the CDR3 is TGTGCCAGCAGTTACTCAGTGACAGGGGCGGCTGGCTACACCTTC. Translated: CASSYSVTGAAGYTF. This rearrangement joins TRBV6-5 to TRBJ1-2, with 8 bases matching TRBD1. CDR3 length: 15 amino acids. Germline values: CDR1 MNHEY, CDR2 SVGAGI. Trimming took 0 bases from V and 7 from J; bases not matched to a gene: 7.

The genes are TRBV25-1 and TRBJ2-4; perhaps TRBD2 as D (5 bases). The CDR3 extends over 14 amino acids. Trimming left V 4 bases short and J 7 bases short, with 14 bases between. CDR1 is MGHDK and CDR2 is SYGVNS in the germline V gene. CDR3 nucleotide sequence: TGTGCCAGCAGTGTCGGGCGGACTTCCAACATTCAGTACTTC. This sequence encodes CASSVGRTSNIQYF.

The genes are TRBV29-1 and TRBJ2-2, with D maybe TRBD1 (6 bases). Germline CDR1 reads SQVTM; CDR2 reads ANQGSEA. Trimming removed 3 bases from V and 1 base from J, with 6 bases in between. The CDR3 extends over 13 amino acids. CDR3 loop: CSVDRGNTGELFF. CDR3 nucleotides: TGCAGCGTTGACAGGGGGAACACCGGGGAGCTGTTTTTT.

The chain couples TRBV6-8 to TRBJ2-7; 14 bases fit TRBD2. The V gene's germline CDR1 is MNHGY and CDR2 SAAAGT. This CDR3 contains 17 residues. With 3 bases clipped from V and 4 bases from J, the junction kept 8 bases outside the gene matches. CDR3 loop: CASSYGLAGGGWYEQYF. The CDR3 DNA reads TGTGCCAGCAGTTATGGACTAGCGGGGGGAGGATGGTACGAGCAGTACTTC.

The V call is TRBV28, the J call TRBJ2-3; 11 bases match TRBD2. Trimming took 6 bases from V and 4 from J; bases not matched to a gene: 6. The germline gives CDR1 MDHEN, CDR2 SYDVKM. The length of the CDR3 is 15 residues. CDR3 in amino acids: CASSSSGGWSDTQYF. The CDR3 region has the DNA TGTGCCAGCAGCTCTAGCGGGGGGTGGTCAGATACGCAGTATTTT.

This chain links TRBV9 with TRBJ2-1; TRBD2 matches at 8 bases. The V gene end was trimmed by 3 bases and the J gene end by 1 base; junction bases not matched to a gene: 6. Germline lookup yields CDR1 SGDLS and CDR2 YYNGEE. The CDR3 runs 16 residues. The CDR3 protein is CASSAGGGRSYNEQFF. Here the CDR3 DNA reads TGTGCCAGCAGCGCCGGGGGGGGCCGTTCCTACAATGAGCAGTTCTTC.

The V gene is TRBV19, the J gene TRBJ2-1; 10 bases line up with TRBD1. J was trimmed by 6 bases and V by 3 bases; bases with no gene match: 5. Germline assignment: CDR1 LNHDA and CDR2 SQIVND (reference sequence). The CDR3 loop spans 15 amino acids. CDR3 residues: CASSINRDRGNEQFF. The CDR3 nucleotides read TGTGCCAGTAGTATCAACCGGGACAGGGGCAATGAGCAGTTCTTC.

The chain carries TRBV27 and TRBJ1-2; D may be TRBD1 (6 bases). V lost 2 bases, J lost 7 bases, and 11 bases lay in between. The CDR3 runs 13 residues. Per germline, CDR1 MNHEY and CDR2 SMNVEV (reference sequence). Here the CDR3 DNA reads TGTGCCAGCAGTTTAGCGGGGGCAAGTGGCTACACCTTC. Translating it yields CASSLAGASGYTF.

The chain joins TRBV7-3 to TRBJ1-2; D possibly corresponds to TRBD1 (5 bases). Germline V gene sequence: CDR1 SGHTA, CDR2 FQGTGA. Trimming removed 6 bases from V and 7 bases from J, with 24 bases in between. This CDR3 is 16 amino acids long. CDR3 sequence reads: CASRDREQGGSPGYTF. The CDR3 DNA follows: TGTGCCAGCAGGGATAGAGAGCAGGGAGGAAGTCCTGGCTACACCTTC.

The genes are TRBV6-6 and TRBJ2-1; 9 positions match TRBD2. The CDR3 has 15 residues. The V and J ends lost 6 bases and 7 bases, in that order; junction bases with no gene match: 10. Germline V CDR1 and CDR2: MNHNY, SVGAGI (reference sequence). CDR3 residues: CASRSSGGKNNEQFF. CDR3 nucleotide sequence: TGTGCCAGCAGGAGTAGCGGGGGAAAAAATAATGAGCAGTTCTTC.

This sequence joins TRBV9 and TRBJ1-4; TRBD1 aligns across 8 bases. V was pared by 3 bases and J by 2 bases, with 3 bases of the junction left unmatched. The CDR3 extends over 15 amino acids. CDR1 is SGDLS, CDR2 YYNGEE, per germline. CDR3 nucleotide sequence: TGTGCCAGCAGCGAGACAGGGGCGACTAATGAAAAACTGTTTTTT. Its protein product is CASSETGATNEKLFF.

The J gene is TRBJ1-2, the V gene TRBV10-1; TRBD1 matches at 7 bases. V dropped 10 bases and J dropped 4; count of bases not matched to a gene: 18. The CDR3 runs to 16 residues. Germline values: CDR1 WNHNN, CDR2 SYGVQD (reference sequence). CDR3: CANPRASTGFPYGYTF. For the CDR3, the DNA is TGCGCCAACCCACGAGCCTCGACAGGGTTTCCCTATGGCTACACCTTC.

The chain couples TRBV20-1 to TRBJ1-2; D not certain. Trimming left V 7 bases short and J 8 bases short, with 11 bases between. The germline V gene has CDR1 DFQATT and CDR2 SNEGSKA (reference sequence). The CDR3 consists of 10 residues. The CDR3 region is CSVGAWGYTF. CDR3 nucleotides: TGCAGTGTGGGCGCGTGGGGCTACACCTTC.

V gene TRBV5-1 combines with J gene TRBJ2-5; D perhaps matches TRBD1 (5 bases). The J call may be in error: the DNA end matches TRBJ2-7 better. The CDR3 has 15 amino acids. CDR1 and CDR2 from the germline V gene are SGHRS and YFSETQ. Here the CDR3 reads CASSLSQGRYYEQYF. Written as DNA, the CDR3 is TGCGCCAGCAGCTTGTCCCAGGGAAGGTACTACGAGCAGTACTTC.

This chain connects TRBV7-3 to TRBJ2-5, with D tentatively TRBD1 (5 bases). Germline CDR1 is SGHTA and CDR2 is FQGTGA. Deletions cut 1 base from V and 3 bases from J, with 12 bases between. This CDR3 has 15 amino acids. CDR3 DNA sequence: TGTGCCAGCAGCTTAATGCCAGGGCCGGAAGAGACCCAGTACTTC. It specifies CASSLMPGPEETQYF.

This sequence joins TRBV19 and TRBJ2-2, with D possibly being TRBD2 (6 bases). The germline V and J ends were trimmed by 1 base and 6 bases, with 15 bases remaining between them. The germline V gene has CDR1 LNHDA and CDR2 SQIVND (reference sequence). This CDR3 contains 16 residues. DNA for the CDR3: TGTGCCAGTAGTATAGTGAGTGCTAGCGACGCCGGGGAGCTGTTTTTT. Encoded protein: CASSIVSASDAGELFF.

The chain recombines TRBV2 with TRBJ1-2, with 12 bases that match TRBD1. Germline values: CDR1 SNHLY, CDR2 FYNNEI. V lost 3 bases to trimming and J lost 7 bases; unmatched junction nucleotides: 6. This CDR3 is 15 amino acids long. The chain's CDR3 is CASSDEGQGASGYTF. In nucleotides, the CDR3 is TGTGCCAGCAGTGATGAGGGACAGGGGGCGAGTGGCTACACCTTC.

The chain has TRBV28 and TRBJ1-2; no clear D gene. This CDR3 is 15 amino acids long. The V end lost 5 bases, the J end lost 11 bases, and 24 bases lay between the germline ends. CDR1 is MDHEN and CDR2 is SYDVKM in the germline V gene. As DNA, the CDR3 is TGTGCCAGCAGTCCACGAGGAAGGCCTCCTCACGTTTACACCTTC. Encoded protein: CASSPRGRPPHVYTF.

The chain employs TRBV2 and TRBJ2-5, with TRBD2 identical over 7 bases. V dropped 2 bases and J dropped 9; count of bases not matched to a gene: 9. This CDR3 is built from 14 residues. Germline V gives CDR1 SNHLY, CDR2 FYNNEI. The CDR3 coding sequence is TGTGCCAGCAGTGAATCGGAGACTAGCCGTTCCCAGTACTTC. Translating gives CASSESETSRSQYF.